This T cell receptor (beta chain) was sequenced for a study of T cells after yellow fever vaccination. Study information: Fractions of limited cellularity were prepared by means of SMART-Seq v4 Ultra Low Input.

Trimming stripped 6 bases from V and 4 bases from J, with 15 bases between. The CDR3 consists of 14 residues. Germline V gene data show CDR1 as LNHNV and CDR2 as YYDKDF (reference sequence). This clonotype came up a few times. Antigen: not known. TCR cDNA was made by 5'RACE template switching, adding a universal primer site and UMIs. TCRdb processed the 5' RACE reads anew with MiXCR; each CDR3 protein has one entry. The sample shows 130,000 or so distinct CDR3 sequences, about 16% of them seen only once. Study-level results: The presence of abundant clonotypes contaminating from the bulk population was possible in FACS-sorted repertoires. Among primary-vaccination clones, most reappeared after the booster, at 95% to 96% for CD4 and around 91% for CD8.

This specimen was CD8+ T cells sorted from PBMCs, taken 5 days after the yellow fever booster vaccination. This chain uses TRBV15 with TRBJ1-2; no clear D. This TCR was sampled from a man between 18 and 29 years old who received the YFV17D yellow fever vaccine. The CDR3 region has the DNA TGTGCCACCAGTAGCGCGGGGTATATCTATGGCTACACCTTC. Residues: CATSSAGYIYGYTF.